This entry is about one TCR beta chain. Its specificity is unknown. Clones were read by immunoSEQ multiplex PCR, and TCRdb kept only the in-frame ones, dropping some. The sample has some 140,000 clones; roughly nine tenths are singletons. This specimen belongs to a study of T cell responses to AZD1222 COVID-19 vaccine. Study as a whole: Recipients boosted at about 4 weeks or about 12 weeks are pooled.

With 4 bases removed from V and 8 bases from J, the gap between germline ends came to 11 bases. The germline V gene has CDR1 LNHDA and CDR2 SQIVND (reference sequence). The CDR3 length is 12 residues. General study findings and limits: Baseline antibody screening turned up just a handful of seropositive AZD1222 recipients. Close to half of spike-specific TCRs reportedly recognize unmutated variant regions. No repertoire was sampled before or during the peak T cell response, only after it.

This sequence was found in an adult in good health. The rearrangement joins TRBV19 to TRBJ1-2, with a possible D match to TRBD1 (6 bases). Specimen: peripheral blood, collected on day 0 of AZD1222 vaccination. Written as DNA, the CDR3 is TGTGCCAGTAGTAGGCAGGGGAACGGCTACACCTTC. It yields the protein CASSRQGNGYTF.